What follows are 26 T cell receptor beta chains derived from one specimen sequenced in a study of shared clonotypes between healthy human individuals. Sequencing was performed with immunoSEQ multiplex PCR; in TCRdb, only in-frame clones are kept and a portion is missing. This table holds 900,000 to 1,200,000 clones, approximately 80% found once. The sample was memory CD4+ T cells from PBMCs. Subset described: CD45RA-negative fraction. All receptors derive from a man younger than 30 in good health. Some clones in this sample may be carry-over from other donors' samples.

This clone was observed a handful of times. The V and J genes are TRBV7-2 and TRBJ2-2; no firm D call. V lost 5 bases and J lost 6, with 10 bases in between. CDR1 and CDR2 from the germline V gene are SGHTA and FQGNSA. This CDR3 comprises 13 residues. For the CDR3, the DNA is TGTGCCAGCAGCCTTGATCCCTCCGGGGAGCTGTTTTTT. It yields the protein CASSLDPSGELFF.

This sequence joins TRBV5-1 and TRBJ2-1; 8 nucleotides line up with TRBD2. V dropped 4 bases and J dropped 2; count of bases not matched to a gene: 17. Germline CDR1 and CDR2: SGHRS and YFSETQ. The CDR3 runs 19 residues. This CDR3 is CASSLSTWTSTLAYNEQFF. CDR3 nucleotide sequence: TGCGCCAGCAGCCTATCCACTTGGACTAGCACCCTCGCCTACAATGAGCAGTTCTTC. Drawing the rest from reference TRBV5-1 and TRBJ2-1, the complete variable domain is KAGVTQTPRYLIKTRGQQVTLSCSPISGHRSVSWYQQTPGQGLQFLFEYFSETQRNKGNFPGRFSGRQFSNSRSEMNVSTLELGDSALYLCASSLSTWTSTLAYNEQFFGPGTRLTVL.

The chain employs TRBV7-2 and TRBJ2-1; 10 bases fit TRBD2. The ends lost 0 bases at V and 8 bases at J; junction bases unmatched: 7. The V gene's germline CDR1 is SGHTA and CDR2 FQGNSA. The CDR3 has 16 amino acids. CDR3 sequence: CASSLAGLAGVDEQFF. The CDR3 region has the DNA TGTGCCAGCAGCTTAGCTGGCCTAGCGGGAGTCGATGAGCAGTTCTTC.

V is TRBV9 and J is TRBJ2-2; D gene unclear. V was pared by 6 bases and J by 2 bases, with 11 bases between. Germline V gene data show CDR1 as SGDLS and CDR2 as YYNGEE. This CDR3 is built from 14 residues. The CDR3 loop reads CASTPTSNTGELFF. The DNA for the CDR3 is TGTGCCAGCACACCGACAAGTAACACCGGGGAGCTGTTTTTT.

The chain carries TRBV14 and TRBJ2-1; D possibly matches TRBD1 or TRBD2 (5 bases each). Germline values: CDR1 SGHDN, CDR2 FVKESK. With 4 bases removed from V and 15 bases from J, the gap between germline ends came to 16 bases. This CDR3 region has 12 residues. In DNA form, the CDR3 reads TGTGCCAGCAGCCCCCGTTTGGGACGTCGGTTCTTC. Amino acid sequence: CASSPRLGRRFF.

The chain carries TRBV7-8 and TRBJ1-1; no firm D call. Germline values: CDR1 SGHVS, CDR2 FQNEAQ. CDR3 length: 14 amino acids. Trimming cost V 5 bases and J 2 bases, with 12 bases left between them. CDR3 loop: CASSPEILNTEAFF. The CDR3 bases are TGTGCCAGCAGCCCGGAGATACTTAACACTGAAGCTTTCTTT.

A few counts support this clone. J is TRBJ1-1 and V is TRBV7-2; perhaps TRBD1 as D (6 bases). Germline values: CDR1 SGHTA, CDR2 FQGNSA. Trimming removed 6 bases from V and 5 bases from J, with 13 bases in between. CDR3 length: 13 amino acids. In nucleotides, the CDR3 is TGTGCCAGCAGTTTTACAGGGTTGACTGAAGCTTTCTTT. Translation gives CASSFTGLTEAFF.

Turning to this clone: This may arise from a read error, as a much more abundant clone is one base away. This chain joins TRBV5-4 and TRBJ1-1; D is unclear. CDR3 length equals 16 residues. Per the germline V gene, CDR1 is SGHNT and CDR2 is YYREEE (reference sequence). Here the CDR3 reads CANSLGSKPPNTEAFF. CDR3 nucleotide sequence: TGTGCCAACAGCTTGGGTTCGAAGCCCCCAAACACTGAAGCTTTCTTT.

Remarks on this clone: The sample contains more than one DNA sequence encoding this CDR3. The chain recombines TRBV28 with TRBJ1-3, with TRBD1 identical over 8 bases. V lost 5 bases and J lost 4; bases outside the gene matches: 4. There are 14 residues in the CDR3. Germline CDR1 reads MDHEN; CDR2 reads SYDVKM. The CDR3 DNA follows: TGTGCCAGCAGTCCAGGGGGCTCCGGAAACACCATATATTTT. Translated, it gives CASSPGGSGNTIYF.

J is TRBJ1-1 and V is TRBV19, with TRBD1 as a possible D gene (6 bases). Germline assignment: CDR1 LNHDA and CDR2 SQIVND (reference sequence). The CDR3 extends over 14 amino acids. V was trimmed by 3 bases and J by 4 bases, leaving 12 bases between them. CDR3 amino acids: CASSIRGARTEAFF. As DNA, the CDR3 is TGTGCCAGTAGTATTCGGGGGGCACGCACTGAAGCTTTCTTT. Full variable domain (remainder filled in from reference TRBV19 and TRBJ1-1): DGGITQSPKYLFRKEGQNVTLSCEQNLNHDAMYWYRQDPGQGLRLIYYSQIVNDFQKGDIAEGYSVSREKKESFPLTVTSAQKNPTAFYLCASSIRGARTEAFFGQGTRLTVV.

The CDR3 spells CASSEPRSRQEQFF. The CDR3 nucleotides read TGTGCCAGCAGTGAACCCCGGAGTCGTCAAGAGCAGTTCTTC. This chain uses TRBV6-1 with TRBJ2-1; D uncertain. The CDR3 totals 14 residues. The germline V gene has CDR1 MNHNS and CDR2 SASEGT. Trimming cost V 2 bases and J 10 bases, with 15 bases left between them.

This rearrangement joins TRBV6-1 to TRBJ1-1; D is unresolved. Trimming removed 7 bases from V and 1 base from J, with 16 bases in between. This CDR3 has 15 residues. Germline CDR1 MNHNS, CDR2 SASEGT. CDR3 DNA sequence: TGTGCCAGCACCCCGTCCGAGGGAAAGAACACTGAAGCTTTCTTT. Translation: CASTPSEGKNTEAFF.

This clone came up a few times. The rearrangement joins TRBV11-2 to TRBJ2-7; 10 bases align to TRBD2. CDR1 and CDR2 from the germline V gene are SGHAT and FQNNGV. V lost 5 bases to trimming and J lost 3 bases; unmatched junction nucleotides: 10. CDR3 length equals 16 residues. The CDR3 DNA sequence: TGTGCCAGCAGCCCGATATCACGGACTAGCGGCTACGAGCAGTACTTC. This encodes CASSPISRTSGYEQYF.

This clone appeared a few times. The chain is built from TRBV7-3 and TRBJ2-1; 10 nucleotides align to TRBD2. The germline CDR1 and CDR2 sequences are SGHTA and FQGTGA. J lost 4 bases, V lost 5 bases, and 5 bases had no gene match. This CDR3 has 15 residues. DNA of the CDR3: TGTGCCAGCAGCGGGAGCGGGAGGGAATACAATGAGCAGTTCTTC. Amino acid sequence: CASSGSGREYNEQFF.

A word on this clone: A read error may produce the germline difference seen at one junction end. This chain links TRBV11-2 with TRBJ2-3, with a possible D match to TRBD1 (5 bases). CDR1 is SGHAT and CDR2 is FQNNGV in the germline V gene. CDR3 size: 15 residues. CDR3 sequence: CASRLAGRRTDTQYF. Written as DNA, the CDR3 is TGTGCCAGCAGATTAGCAGGGCGTCGTACAGATACGCAGTATTTT.

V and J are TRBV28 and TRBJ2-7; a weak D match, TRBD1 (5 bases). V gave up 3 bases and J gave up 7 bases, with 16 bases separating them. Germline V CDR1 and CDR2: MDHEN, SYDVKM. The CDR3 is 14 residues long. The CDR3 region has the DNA TGTGCCAGCAGTTTTGGGGCCGGGCCTAAAGAGCAGTACTTC. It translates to CASSFGAGPKEQYF.

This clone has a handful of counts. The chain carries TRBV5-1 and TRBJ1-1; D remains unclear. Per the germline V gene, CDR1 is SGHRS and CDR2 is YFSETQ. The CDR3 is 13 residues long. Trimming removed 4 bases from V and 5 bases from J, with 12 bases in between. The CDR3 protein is CASSGYERTEAFF. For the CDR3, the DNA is TGCGCCAGCAGCGGGTACGAGAGAACTGAAGCTTTCTTT. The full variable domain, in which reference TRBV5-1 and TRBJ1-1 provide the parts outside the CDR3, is KAGVTQTPRYLIKTRGQQVTLSCSPISGHRSVSWYQQTPGQGLQFLFEYFSETQRNKGNFPGRFSGRQFSNSRSEMNVSTLELGDSALYLCASSGYERTEAFFGQGTRLTVV.

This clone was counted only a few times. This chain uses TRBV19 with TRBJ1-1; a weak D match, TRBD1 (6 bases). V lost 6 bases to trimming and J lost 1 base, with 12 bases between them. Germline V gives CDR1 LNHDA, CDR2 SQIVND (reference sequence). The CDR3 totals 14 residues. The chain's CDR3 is CASRPGQKNTEAFF. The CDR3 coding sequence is TGTGCCAGTAGGCCCGGACAGAAGAACACTGAAGCTTTCTTT. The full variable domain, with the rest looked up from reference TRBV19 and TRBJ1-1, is DGGITQSPKYLFRKEGQNVTLSCEQNLNHDAMYWYRQDPGQGLRLIYYSQIVNDFQKGDIAEGYSVSREKKESFPLTVTSAQKNPTAFYLCASRPGQKNTEAFFGQGTRLTVV.

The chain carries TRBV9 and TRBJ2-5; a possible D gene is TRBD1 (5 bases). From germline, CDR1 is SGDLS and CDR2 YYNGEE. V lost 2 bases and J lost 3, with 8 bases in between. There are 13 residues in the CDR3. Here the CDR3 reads CASSVDSEETQYF. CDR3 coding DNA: TGTGCCAGCAGCGTCGACAGCGAAGAGACCCAGTACTTC.

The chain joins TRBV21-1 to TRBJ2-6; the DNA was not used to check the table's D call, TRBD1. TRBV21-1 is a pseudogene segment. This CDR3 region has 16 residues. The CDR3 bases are TGTGCCAGCAGCAAGGACAGGACCTCTGGGGCCAACGTCCTGACTTTC. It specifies CASSKDRTSGANVLTF.

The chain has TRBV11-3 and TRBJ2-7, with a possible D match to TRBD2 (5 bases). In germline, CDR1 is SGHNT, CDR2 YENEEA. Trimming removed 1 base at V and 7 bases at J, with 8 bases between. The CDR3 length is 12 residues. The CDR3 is CASSLAGEEQYF. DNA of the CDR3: TGTGCCAGCAGCTTAGCCGGGGAGGAGCAGTACTTC.

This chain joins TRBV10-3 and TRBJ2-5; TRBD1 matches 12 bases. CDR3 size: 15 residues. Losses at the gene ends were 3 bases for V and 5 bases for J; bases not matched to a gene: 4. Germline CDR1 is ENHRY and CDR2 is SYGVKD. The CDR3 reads CAISEGTGGRETQYF. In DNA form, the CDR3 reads TGTGCCATCAGTGAAGGGACAGGGGGCAGGGAGACCCAGTACTTC.

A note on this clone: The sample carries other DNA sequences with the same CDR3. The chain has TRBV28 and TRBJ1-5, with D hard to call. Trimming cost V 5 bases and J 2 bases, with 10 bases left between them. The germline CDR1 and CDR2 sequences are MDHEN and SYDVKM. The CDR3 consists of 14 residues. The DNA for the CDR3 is TGTGCCAGCAGTCTTCACTCGGGCAATCAGCCCCAGCATTTT. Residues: CASSLHSGNQPQHF.

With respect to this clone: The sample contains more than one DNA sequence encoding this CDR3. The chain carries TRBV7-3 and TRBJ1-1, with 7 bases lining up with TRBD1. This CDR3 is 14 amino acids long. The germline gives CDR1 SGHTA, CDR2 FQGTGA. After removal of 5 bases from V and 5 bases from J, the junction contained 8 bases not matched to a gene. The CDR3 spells CASSPQGVGTEAFF. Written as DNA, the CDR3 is TGTGCCAGCAGCCCCCAGGGGGTAGGGACTGAAGCTTTCTTT.

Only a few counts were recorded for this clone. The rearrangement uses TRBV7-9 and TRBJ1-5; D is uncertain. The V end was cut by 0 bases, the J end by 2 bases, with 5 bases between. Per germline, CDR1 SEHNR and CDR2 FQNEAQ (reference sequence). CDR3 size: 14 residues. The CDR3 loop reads CASSLAQGNQPQHF. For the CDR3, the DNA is TGTGCCAGCAGCTTAGCTCAGGGCAATCAGCCCCAGCATTTT.

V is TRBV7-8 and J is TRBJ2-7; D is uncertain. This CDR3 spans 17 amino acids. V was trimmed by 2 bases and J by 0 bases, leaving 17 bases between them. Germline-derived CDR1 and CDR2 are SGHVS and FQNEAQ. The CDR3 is CASSLKTTVTSSYEQYF. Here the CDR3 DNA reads TGTGCCAGCAGCTTAAAGACCACAGTTACGAGCTCCTACGAGCAGTACTTC.